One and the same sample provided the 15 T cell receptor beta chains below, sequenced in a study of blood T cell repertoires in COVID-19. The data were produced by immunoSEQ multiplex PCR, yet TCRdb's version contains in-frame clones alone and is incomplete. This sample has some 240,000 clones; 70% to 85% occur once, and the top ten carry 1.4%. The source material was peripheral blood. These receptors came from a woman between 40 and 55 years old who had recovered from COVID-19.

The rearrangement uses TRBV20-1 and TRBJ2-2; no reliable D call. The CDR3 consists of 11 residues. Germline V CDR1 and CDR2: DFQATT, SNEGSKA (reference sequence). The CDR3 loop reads CSTRSASELFF. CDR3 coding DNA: TGCAGCACCCGGAGTGCTTCGGAGCTGTTTTTT.

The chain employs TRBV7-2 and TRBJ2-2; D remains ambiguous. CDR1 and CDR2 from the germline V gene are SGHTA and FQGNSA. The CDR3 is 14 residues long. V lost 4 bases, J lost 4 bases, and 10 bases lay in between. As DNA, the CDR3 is TGTGCCAGCAGCTGGAGTTTGGGCACCGGGGAGCTGTTTTTT. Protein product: CASSWSLGTGELFF.

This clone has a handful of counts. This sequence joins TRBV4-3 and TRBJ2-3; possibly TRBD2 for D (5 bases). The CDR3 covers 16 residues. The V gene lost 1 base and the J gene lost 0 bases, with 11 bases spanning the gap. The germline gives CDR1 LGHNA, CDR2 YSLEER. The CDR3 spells CASSQVLDSSTDTQYF. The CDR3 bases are TGCGCCAGCAGCCAAGTGTTGGACTCAAGCACAGATACGCAGTATTTT.

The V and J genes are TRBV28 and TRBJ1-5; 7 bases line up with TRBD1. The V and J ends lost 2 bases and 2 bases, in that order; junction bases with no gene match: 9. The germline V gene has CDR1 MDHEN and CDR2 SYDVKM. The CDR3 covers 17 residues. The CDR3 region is CASSLPMTGTGNQPQHF. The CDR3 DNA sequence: TGTGCCAGCAGTTTACCTATGACAGGGACTGGCAATCAGCCCCAGCATTTT.

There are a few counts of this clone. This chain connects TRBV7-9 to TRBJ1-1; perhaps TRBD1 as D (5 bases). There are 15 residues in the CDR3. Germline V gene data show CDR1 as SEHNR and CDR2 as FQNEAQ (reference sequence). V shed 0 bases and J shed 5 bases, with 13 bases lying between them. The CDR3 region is CASSLASGPRTEAFF. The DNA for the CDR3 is TGTGCCAGCAGCTTAGCGTCAGGGCCAAGGACTGAAGCTTTCTTT. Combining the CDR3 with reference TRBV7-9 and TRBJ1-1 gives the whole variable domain DTGVSQNPRHKITKRGQNVTFRCDPISEHNRLYWYRQTLGQGPEFLTYFQNEAQLEKSRLLSDRFSAERPKGSFSTLEIQRTEQGDSAMYLCASSLASGPRTEAFFGQGTRLTVV.

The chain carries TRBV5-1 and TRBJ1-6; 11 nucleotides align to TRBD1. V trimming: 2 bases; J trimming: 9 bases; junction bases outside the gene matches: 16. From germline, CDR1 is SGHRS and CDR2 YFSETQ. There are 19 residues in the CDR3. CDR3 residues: CASSFPGTGGDLRGSPLHF. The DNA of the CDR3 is TGCGCCAGCAGCTTTCCCGGGACAGGGGGTGACTTGAGGGGTTCACCCCTCCACTTT.

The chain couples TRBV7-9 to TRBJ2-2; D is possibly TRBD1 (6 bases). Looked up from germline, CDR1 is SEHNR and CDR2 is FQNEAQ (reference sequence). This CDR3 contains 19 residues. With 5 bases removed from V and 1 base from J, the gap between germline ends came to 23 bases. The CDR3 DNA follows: TGTGCCAGCAGCCATAGCAGCAGGTGGGGACAAATGAACACCGGGGAGCTGTTTTTT. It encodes CASSHSSRWGQMNTGELFF. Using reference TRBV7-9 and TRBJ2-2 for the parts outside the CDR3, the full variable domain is DTGVSQNPRHKITKRGQNVTFRCDPISEHNRLYWYRQTLGQGPEFLTYFQNEAQLEKSRLLSDRFSAERPKGSFSTLEIQRTEQGDSAMYLCASSHSSRWGQMNTGELFFGEGSRLTVL.

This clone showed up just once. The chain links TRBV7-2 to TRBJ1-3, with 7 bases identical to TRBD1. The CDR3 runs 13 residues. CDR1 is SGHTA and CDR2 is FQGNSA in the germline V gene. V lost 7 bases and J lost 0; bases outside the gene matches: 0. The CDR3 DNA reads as TGTGCCAGCACAGGGGGCTCTGGAAACACCATATATTTT. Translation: CASTGGSGNTIYF.

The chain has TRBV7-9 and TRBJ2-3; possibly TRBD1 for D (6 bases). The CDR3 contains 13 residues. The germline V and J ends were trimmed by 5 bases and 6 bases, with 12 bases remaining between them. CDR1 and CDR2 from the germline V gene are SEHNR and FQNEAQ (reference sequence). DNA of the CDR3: TGTGCCAGCAGCAAGGACAGTTCCGATACGCAGTATTTT. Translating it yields CASSKDSSDTQYF.

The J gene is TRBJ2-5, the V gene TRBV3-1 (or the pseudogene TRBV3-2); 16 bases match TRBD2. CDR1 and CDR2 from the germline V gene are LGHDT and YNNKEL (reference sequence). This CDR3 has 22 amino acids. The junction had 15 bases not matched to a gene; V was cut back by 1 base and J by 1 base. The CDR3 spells CASSQVIGSSGLAGGFQETQYF. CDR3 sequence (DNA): TGTGCCAGCAGCCAAGTTATAGGGTCCTCGGGACTAGCGGGGGGGTTCCAAGAGACCCAGTACTTC.

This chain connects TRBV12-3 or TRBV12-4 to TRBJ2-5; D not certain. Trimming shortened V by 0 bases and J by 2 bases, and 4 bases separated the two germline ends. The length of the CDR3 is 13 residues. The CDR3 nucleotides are TGTGCCAGCAGTTTAGCTCAGCAAGAGACCCAGTACTTC. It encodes CASSLAQQETQYF.

The CDR3 here is CASSSGLAQHF. CDR3 DNA: TGTGCCAGCAGTTCAGGGTTAGCCCAGCATTTT. This sequence joins TRBV12-3 or TRBV12-4 and TRBJ1-5, with D tentatively TRBD1 (5 bases). This CDR3 has 11 residues. V was trimmed by 4 bases and J by 11 bases, leaving 9 bases between them.

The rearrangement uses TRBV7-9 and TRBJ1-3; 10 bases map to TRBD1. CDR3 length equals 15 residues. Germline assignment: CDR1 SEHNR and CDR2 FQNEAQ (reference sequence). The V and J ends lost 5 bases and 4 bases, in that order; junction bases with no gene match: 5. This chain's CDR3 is CASSRTGGDGNTIYF. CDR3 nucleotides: TGTGCCAGCAGCCGGACAGGGGGGGACGGAAACACCATATATTTT.

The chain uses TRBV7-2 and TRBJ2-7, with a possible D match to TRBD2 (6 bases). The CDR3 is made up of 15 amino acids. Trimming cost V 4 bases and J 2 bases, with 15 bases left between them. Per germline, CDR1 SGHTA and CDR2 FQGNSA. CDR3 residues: CASSWGTLGPYEQYF. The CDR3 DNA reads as TGTGCCAGCAGCTGGGGGACTCTCGGCCCCTACGAGCAGTACTTC.

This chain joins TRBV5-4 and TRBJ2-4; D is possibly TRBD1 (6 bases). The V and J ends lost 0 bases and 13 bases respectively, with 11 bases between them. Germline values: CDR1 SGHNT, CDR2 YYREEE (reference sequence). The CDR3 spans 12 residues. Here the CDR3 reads CASSLGTGWQYF. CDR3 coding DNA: TGTGCCAGCAGCTTGGGCACAGGGTGGCAGTACTTC.